This passage covers 27 T cell receptor beta chains from one sample sequenced in a study of post-analysis software for immune sequencing data. Overall study findings and caveats: TRBV5-6, TRBV5-1 and TRBV20-1 were among a few TRBV segments more frequent in patients than controls.

Their specific antigens are unknown. Unique molecular identifiers were built into the TCR beta cDNA libraries. In TCRdb, the PCR reads were re-called with MiXCR into one record per CDR3 protein. The profile shows a few hundred thousand distinct CDR3 sequences, 34% of them singletons. Sequencing input: blood. The receptors originated from a girl aged 2 to 17 with multiple sclerosis.

In this sample, this clonotype turned up once. This chain joins TRBV6-5 and TRBJ1-6; D possibly corresponds to TRBD1 (6 bases). The V end was cut by 0 bases, the J end by 8 bases, with 14 bases between. This CDR3 is 16 amino acids long. CDR1 is MNHEY and CDR2 is SVGAGI in the germline V gene. The CDR3 DNA reads as TGTGCCAGCAGTTACTCGGGTGGGGGCGCAGATTCACCCCTCCACTTT. This codes for CASSYSGGGADSPLHF.

This clonotype has more than one count but fewer than ten. The V call is TRBV28, the J call TRBJ1-1; no clear D gene. The CDR3 is 13 residues long. Germline V lookup: CDR1 MDHEN, CDR2 SYDVKM. Trimming took off 7 bases at V and 1 base at J, with 10 bases between the two ends. The CDR3 nucleotides read TGTGCCAGCATCAATGGAGGGAACACTGAAGCTTTCTTT. Amino acid sequence: CASINGGNTEAFF.

V is TRBV29-1 and J is TRBJ1-5; 11 bases are a match to TRBD1. V dropped 4 bases and J dropped 7; count of bases not matched to a gene: 9. The CDR3 runs 15 residues. Germline CDR1 and CDR2: SQVTM and ANQGSEA. CDR3 amino acids: CSVGQPGQGDQPQHF. The CDR3 DNA reads TGCAGCGTTGGGCAACCGGGACAGGGGGACCAGCCCCAGCATTTT.

This clonotype was found many times. This chain joins TRBV10-3 and TRBJ2-1; TRBD2 matches 8 bases. The V segment lost 5 bases and the J segment 2 bases; nucleotides outside the gene matches: 14. The CDR3 contains 18 residues. The germline V gene encodes CDR1 ENHRY and CDR2 SYGVKD. CDR3 in DNA: TGTGCCATCAGTTCCTCCTCGGGGGGGCTAGCAGCCTACAATGAGCAGTTCTTC. Translating gives CAISSSSGGLAAYNEQFF.

V is TRBV12-3 or TRBV12-4 and J is TRBJ1-1; D is undetermined. The CDR3 is 13 residues long. The V end lost 6 bases, the J end lost 7 bases, and 15 bases lay between the germline ends. CDR3 sequence (DNA): TGTGCCAGCAGATTTGACTCTTCCATTGAAGCTTTCTTT. This codes for CASRFDSSIEAFF.

The sample holds one count of this clonotype. The chain employs TRBV27 and TRBJ2-7; 8 bases agree with TRBD1. J was trimmed by 5 bases and V by 5 bases; bases with no gene match: 8. CDR3 size: 14 residues. CDR1 is MNHEY, CDR2 SMNVEV, per germline (reference sequence). CDR3 loop: CASSAGQEVDEQYF. The CDR3 nucleotides read TGTGCCAGCAGTGCGGGACAGGAGGTGGACGAGCAGTACTTC.

This clonotype has just a few counts. The CDR3 spells CASRLLLGLAHTGELFF. The CDR3 DNA sequence: TGTGCCAGCCGTCTCCTCTTGGGACTAGCCCACACCGGGGAGCTGTTTTTT. V is TRBV2 and J is TRBJ2-2, with 9 bases fitting TRBD2. Germline V CDR1 and CDR2: SNHLY, FYNNEI. With V trimmed by 8 bases and J by 3 bases, 13 bases remained unmatched. The CDR3 spans 17 residues.

This clonotype was detected a few times. The V gene is TRBV20-1, the J gene TRBJ2-7, with D tentatively TRBD1 (8 bases). Trimming cost V 5 bases and J 2 bases, with 16 bases left between them. The CDR3 length is 14 residues. The germline CDR1 and CDR2 sequences are DFQATT and SNEGSKA (reference sequence). DNA for the CDR3: TGCAGTGCTCAGGGGGCAGGGGGGGCCTACGAGCAGTACTTC. This sequence encodes CSAQGAGGAYEQYF.

This clonotype turned up a few times. J is TRBJ1-1 and V is TRBV12-3 or TRBV12-4; no clear D. V lost 3 bases, J lost 5 bases, and 7 bases lay in between. The CDR3 extends over 12 amino acids. The CDR3, as DNA: TGTGCCAGCAGTTTTCTAAGGACTGAAGCTTTCTTT. It specifies CASSFLRTEAFF.

This chain connects TRBV20-1 to TRBJ2-7; D may be TRBD1 (6 bases). In germline, CDR1 is DFQATT, CDR2 SNEGSKA (reference sequence). Between the trimmed V and J ends, which lost 6 bases and 6 bases, there was a span of 18 bases. This CDR3 has 13 residues. The CDR3 region is CSATGTPLTEQYF. For the CDR3, the DNA is TGCAGTGCGACCGGGACACCCCTCACCGAGCAGTACTTC.

This clonotype occurred a few times. The chain recombines TRBV29-1 with TRBJ2-3, with D perhaps being TRBD1 or TRBD2 (5 bases each). CDR3 length equals 10 residues. Germline values: CDR1 SQVTM, CDR2 ANQGSEA. V lost 4 bases, J lost 9 bases, and 8 bases lay in between. The CDR3 DNA reads TGCAGCGTTGGTGGGGGAACGCAGTATTTT. Translating it yields CSVGGGTQYF.

This clonotype was observed at least ten times. This chain links TRBV12-3 or TRBV12-4 with TRBJ2-1, with no clear D. This CDR3 contains 15 residues. Trimming shortened V by 2 bases and J by 5 bases, and 13 bases separated the two germline ends. The chain's CDR3 is CASSLPSLGHNEQFF. CDR3 bases: TGTGCCAGCAGTTTACCTTCCCTGGGTCACAATGAGCAGTTCTTC.

J is TRBJ2-2 and V is TRBV7-9, with TRBD1 matching over 10 bases. The CDR3 covers 13 residues. Germline CDR1 and CDR2: SEHNR and FQNEAQ (reference sequence). V was clipped by 11 bases and J by 7 bases; unmatched bases: 7. CDR3 sequence: CAETGGEGGELFF. The CDR3, as DNA: TGTGCCGAGACAGGGGGCGAAGGCGGGGAGCTGTTTTTT.

This chain connects TRBV28 to TRBJ1-2; D gene unclear. With 1 base removed from V and 2 bases from J, the gap between germline ends came to 5 bases. The CDR3 runs 13 residues. CDR1 and CDR2 (germline): MDHEN, SYDVKM. CDR3 amino acids: CASSLSRNYGYTF. The CDR3 DNA follows: TGTGCCAGCAGTTTATCCAGGAACTATGGCTACACCTTC.

V and J are TRBV7-3 and TRBJ1-2, with D maybe TRBD1 (5 bases). Germline V CDR1 and CDR2: SGHTA, FQGTGA. Deletions cut 5 bases from V and 5 bases from J, with 15 bases between. The length of the CDR3 is 14 residues. CDR3 region: CASSPAGSGYGYTF. CDR3 DNA: TGTGCCAGCAGCCCAGCAGGGAGTGGGTATGGCTACACCTTC.

This clonotype was seen only a few times. The V gene is TRBV29-1, the J gene TRBJ2-4; the D is unclear. With 6 bases removed from V and 7 bases from J, the gap between germline ends came to 10 bases. The CDR3 consists of 11 residues. CDR1 is SQVTM, CDR2 ANQGSEA, per germline. This chain's CDR3 is CSVDWGNIQYF. DNA of the CDR3: TGCAGCGTCGACTGGGGTAACATTCAGTACTTC.

V usage is TRBV5-6 and J usage is TRBJ2-3; D is ambiguous. V lost 1 base to trimming and J lost 2 bases, with 11 bases between them. The CDR3 has 15 amino acids. Germline V gene sequence: CDR1 SGHDT, CDR2 YYEEEE. The CDR3 DNA is TGTGCCAGCAGCTTGTTTGACGACCACACAGATACGCAGTATTTT. As protein: CASSLFDDHTDTQYF.

The chain is built from TRBV12-3 or TRBV12-4 and TRBJ1-2; the match to TRBD1 covers 10 bases. This CDR3 is built from 14 residues. After removal of 5 bases from V and 8 bases from J, the junction contained 8 bases not matched to a gene. The CDR3 coding sequence is TGTGCCAGCAGTCGGGACAGGGGAACGAAAGGCTACACCTTC. It is translated as CASSRDRGTKGYTF.

In this sample, this clonotype turned up many times. This rearrangement joins TRBV20-1 to TRBJ2-1; 8 bases are shared with TRBD1. With 1 base clipped from V and 4 bases from J, the junction kept 9 bases outside the gene matches. CDR1 is DFQATT, CDR2 SNEGSKA, per germline (reference sequence). The CDR3 runs to 16 residues. CDR3 coding DNA: TGCAGTGCTAGAGGAGAGACAGGGGTCCCTTACAATGAGCAGTTCTTC. Translation gives CSARGETGVPYNEQFF.

This clonotype occurred a few times. The chain has TRBV20-1 and TRBJ2-6; no definite D call. Trimming left V 6 bases short and J 0 bases short, with 6 bases between. The CDR3 length is 13 residues. Germline V gives CDR1 DFQATT, CDR2 SNEGSKA (reference sequence). The CDR3 spells CSAYYSGANVLTF. In DNA, the CDR3 is TGCAGTGCATATTACTCTGGGGCCAACGTCCTGACTTTC.

The chain employs TRBV5-1 and TRBJ2-7, with 8 bases matching TRBD2. CDR1 and CDR2 (germline): SGHRS, YFSETQ. CDR3 length equals 11 residues. The CDR3: CTRSGGARKYF. As DNA, the CDR3 is TGCACCCGATCGGGGGGGGCGAGGAAGTACTTC.

CDR3 loop: CSVRVGQGYGYTF. The CDR3 nucleotides are TGCAGCGTGCGGGTCGGACAGGGTTATGGCTACACCTTC. This chain links TRBV29-1 with TRBJ1-2; 8 bases line up with TRBD1. After removal of 6 bases from V and 5 bases from J, the junction contained 8 bases not matched to a gene. Germline lookup yields CDR1 SQVTM and CDR2 ANQGSEA. This CDR3 has 13 residues.

J is TRBJ2-7 and V is TRBV6-5; D is ambiguous. With 2 bases removed from V and 5 bases from J, the gap between germline ends came to 16 bases. This CDR3 spans 15 amino acids. Germline CDR1 MNHEY, CDR2 SVGAGI. CDR3 DNA: TGTGCCAGCAGTTACATGGCCCCCGACCCGCACGAGCAGTACTTC. This gives the protein CASSYMAPDPHEQYF.

This clonotype has only one observation. The chain joins TRBV2 to TRBJ2-5; D not resolved. Between the trimmed V and J ends, which lost 3 bases and 5 bases, there was a span of 19 bases. Germline loops: CDR1 SNHLY, CDR2 FYNNEI. There are 16 residues in the CDR3. The DNA for the CDR3 is TGTGCCAGCAGTGAGGGCCTCCCGGTTTTTCGGGAGACCCAGTACTTC. It translates to CASSEGLPVFRETQYF. Full variable domain (rest looked up from reference TRBV2 and TRBJ2-5): EPEVTQTPSHQVTQMGQEVILRCVPISNHLYFYWYRQILGQKVEFLVSFYNNEISEKSEIFDDQFSVERPDGSNFTLKIRSTKLEDSAMYFCASSEGLPVFRETQYFGPGTRLLVL.

The chain uses TRBV6-1 and TRBJ1-5; D might be TRBD1 (6 bases). The CDR3 covers 15 residues. With 4 bases removed from V and 4 bases from J, the gap between germline ends came to 14 bases. The germline gives CDR1 MNHNS, CDR2 SASEGT. The CDR3 nucleotides read TGTGCCAGCAGTGCACTGACAGGTTCTAATCAGCCCCAGCATTTT. Protein sequence: CASSALTGSNQPQHF.

Concerning this clonotype: A single base separates this from a much larger clone, so it may be a read error. The rearrangement links TRBV29-1 to TRBJ1-2, with D hard to call. The CDR3 contains 14 residues. CDR1 and CDR2 (germline): SQVTM, ANQGSEA. Trimming took 1 base from V and 4 from J, leaving 13 bases between them. CDR3 residues: CSVEVSIGPYGYTF. For the CDR3, the DNA is TGCAGCGTTGAAGTGAGCATTGGCCCCTATGGCTACACCTTC.

This sequence joins TRBV6-6 and TRBJ2-7; D may be TRBD2 (6 bases). Germline V CDR1 and CDR2: MNHNY, SVGAGI (reference sequence). This CDR3 has 16 residues. V was trimmed by 0 bases and J by 0 bases, leaving 12 bases between them. CDR3 sequence (DNA): TGTGCCAGCAGTTACTCGAGCGGGCGGAACTCCTACGAGCAGTACTTC. It yields the protein CASSYSSGRNSYEQYF.